This T cell receptor beta chain was observed in a study of T cell responses to AZD1222 COVID-19 vaccine. General observations from the study: Epitopes outside B.1.351 and B.1.1.7 mutated regions reportedly drew nearly half of spike TCRs.

The table came from immunoSEQ multiplex PCR; TCRdb's copy has only in-frame clones and leaves some out. The table shows 54,000 or so clones, with 70% to 80% occurring only once. To note about this clone: The target antigen is unknown.

The germline V and J ends were trimmed by 4 bases and 5 bases, with 7 bases remaining between them. The CDR3 loop spans 12 amino acids. Germline lookup yields CDR1 KGHDR and CDR2 SFDVKD. This specimen consisted of peripheral blood, obtained 28 days after the second AZD1222 dose. V is TRBV24-1 and J is TRBJ2-5; D uncertain. This TCR was recovered from an adult who received the AZD1222 COVID-19 vaccine. This CDR3 reads CATSETWETQYF. In DNA form, the CDR3 reads TGTGCCACCAGTGAGACTTGGGAGACCCAGTACTTC.